These 22 T cell receptor beta chains were all obtained from the same sample, sequenced in a study of cytomegalovirus exposure and HLA in healthy donors. The PCR was carried out with 60 Vbeta primers and 13 Jbeta primers. Profiling relied on immunoSEQ multiplex PCR, and the TCRdb table lists in-frame clones only, not all of them. The table includes over 150,000 clones, around nine tenths detected once. Material: PBMCs. These TCRs come from a woman aged 30 to 39 in good health and CMV-seronegative.

The chain employs TRBV6-5 and TRBJ1-5; no firm D call. In germline, CDR1 is MNHEY, CDR2 SVGAGI. The CDR3 has 13 amino acids. The germline V and J ends were trimmed by 6 bases and 2 bases, with 8 bases remaining between them. The CDR3 nucleotides read TGTGCCAGCAGCGAAACAGGCAATCAGCCCCAGCATTTT. This sequence encodes CASSETGNQPQHF.

The V call is TRBV19, the J call TRBJ1-1, with 9 bases identical to TRBD1. Germline V CDR1 and CDR2: LNHDA, SQIVND (reference sequence). This CDR3 is 16 amino acids long. J was trimmed by 4 bases and V by 5 bases; bases with no gene match: 11. CDR3 nucleotide sequence: TGTGCCAGTAGTTCCCCCGGGACAGGGATCTTCACTGAAGCTTTCTTT. This sequence encodes CASSSPGTGIFTEAFF.

The chain combines TRBV28 with TRBJ2-7; D is possibly TRBD1 (5 bases). The CDR3 runs to 15 residues. V lost 3 bases and J lost 3, with 15 bases in between. CDR1 MDHEN and CDR2 SYDVKM come from the germline V gene. In DNA, the CDR3 is TGTGCCAGCAGTTTTGTAGGGGTCCTTAGCTACGAGCAGTACTTC. Amino acid sequence: CASSFVGVLSYEQYF.

The J gene is TRBJ2-1, the V gene TRBV9, with D perhaps TRBD2 (6 bases). CDR3 length equals 15 residues. Per the germline V gene, CDR1 is SGDLS and CDR2 is YYNGEE. With 1 base removed from V and 10 bases from J, the gap between germline ends came to 18 bases. Written as DNA, the CDR3 is TGTGCCAGCAGCGTACAGGGAGGAGGTTTATGGGAGCAGTTCTTC. Protein product: CASSVQGGGLWEQFF. Full variable domain (remainder filled in from reference TRBV9 and TRBJ2-1): DSGVTQTPKHLITATGQRVTLRCSPRSGDLSVYWYQQSLDQGLQFLIQYYNGEERAKGNILERFSAQQFPDLHSELNLSSLELGDSALYFCASSVQGGGLWEQFFGPGTRLTVL.

The chain links TRBV6-1 to TRBJ1-4; D is perhaps TRBD1 (6 bases). The CDR3 runs to 15 residues. Germline lookup yields CDR1 MNHNS and CDR2 SASEGT. V lost 1 base to trimming and J lost 6 bases, with 12 bases between them. For the CDR3, the DNA is TGTGCCAGCAGTGAAGTGCTGGGGGCCGATGAAAAACTGTTTTTT. It specifies CASSEVLGADEKLFF.

CDR3 DNA: TGCGCCAGCAGTGGACGCTCGGGACAGGGGGCTGGAAACACCATATATTTT. It yields the protein CASSGRSGQGAGNTIYF. V is TRBV10-2 and J is TRBJ1-3; TRBD1 matches 11 bases. The CDR3 runs to 17 residues. From germline, CDR1 is WSHSY and CDR2 SAAADI. After removal of 4 bases from V and 2 bases from J, the junction contained 7 bases not matched to a gene.

V and J are TRBV7-9 and TRBJ2-1, with 8 bases fitting TRBD2. The V gene's germline CDR1 is SEHNR and CDR2 FQNEAQ (reference sequence). V trimming: 5 bases; J trimming: 9 bases; junction bases outside the gene matches: 9. The CDR3 runs 14 residues. In DNA, the CDR3 is TGTGCCAGCAGCCTCAGCGGGAGTCCAAGTGAGCAGTTCTTC. Protein product: CASSLSGSPSEQFF.

The rearrangement uses TRBV5-1 and TRBJ2-5; TRBD2 matches 9 bases. V gave up 4 bases and J gave up 6 bases; unmatched junction bases: 10. Germline V gene sequence: CDR1 SGHRS, CDR2 YFSETQ. CDR3 size: 15 residues. CDR3 nucleotide sequence: TGCGCCAGCAGCGGTCGAAGCGGGGGGCCTCAGACCCAGTACTTC. Its protein is CASSGRSGGPQTQYF.

The V call is TRBV25-1, the J call TRBJ2-5; tentatively, D is TRBD2 (6 bases). The length of the CDR3 is 15 residues. Germline V gives CDR1 MGHDK, CDR2 SYGVNS. The V end lost 3 bases, the J end lost 5 bases, and 16 bases lay between the germline ends. CDR3 amino acids: CASSDQVGAGETQYF. The CDR3, as DNA: TGTGCCAGCAGTGATCAGGTGGGAGCGGGTGAGACCCAGTACTTC.

The chain combines TRBV4-1 with TRBJ1-5; D ambiguous. V was shortened by 4 bases and J by 4 bases, with 11 bases between the two germline ends. The germline CDR1 and CDR2 sequences are MGHRA and YSYEKL. The CDR3 is made up of 14 amino acids. The CDR3 DNA follows: TGCGCCAGCAGCCGACCGGGTCCAAATCAGCCCCAGCATTTT. Protein product: CASSRPGPNQPQHF.

The chain combines TRBV10-1 with TRBJ1-4; 7 nucleotides line up with TRBD1. The CDR3 runs 15 residues. Per germline, CDR1 WNHNN and CDR2 SYGVQD (reference sequence). V was clipped by 1 base and J by 8 bases; unmatched bases: 7. CDR3 amino acids: CASSELTGREEKLFF. The CDR3 coding sequence is TGCGCCAGCAGTGAGTTGACAGGGAGAGAGGAAAAACTGTTTTTT.

The V and J genes are TRBV11-2 and TRBJ2-1; 9 bases agree with TRBD1. Germline V gene data show CDR1 as SGHAT and CDR2 as FQNNGV. V lost 3 bases to trimming and J lost 0 bases; unmatched junction nucleotides: 6. This CDR3 region has 17 residues. The CDR3 DNA follows: TGTGCCAGCAGCTTCCCTACGACAGGGGGCTCCTACAATGAGCAGTTCTTC. It translates to CASSFPTTGGSYNEQFF.

This clone was observed once. V and J are TRBV27 and TRBJ2-2; possibly TRBD2 for D (6 bases). Trimming shortened V by 3 bases and J by 6 bases, and 11 bases separated the two germline ends. Germline CDR1 is MNHEY and CDR2 is SMNVEV (reference sequence). The CDR3 contains 14 residues. CDR3 nucleotide sequence: TGTGCCAGCAGTTTCGGGGGAGAATCCGGGGAGCTGTTTTTT. Translated, it gives CASSFGGESGELFF.

V and J are TRBV7-9 and TRBJ1-1; D call uncertain. Trimming shortened V by 3 bases and J by 0 bases, and 5 bases separated the two germline ends. Germline values: CDR1 SEHNR, CDR2 FQNEAQ (reference sequence). This CDR3 region has 13 residues. This CDR3 reads CASSFPVNTEAFF. Here the CDR3 DNA reads TGTGCCAGCAGCTTCCCTGTGAACACTGAAGCTTTCTTT.

This clone was seen a few times. The V and J genes are TRBV10-2 and TRBJ2-1; 7 bases line up with TRBD2. V lost 6 bases and J lost 4; bases outside the gene matches: 9. Germline V gene data show CDR1 as WSHSY and CDR2 as SAAADI. The CDR3 has 15 residues. The CDR3 loop is CASRPEGGGYNEQFF. DNA of the CDR3: TGCGCCAGCAGACCTGAGGGCGGGGGATACAATGAGCAGTTCTTC.

The chain combines TRBV6-6 with TRBJ2-7; 9 bases match TRBD1. J was trimmed by 2 bases and V by 7 bases; bases with no gene match: 6. Per germline, CDR1 MNHNY and CDR2 SVGAGI (reference sequence). The CDR3 length is 14 residues. The CDR3 is CASKGTGPPYEQYF. Written as DNA, the CDR3 is TGTGCCAGCAAAGGGACAGGGCCTCCCTACGAGCAGTACTTC.

The chain uses TRBV28 and TRBJ2-1, with 8 positions matching TRBD2. V was clipped by 6 bases and J by 3 bases; unmatched bases: 10. CDR3 length equals 16 residues. The germline gives CDR1 MDHEN, CDR2 SYDVKM. The CDR3 region has the DNA TGTGCCAGCAGCCGGCGGGGGGACTCTTACTACAATGAGCAGTTCTTC. This codes for CASSRRGDSYYNEQFF.

The chain links TRBV14 to TRBJ2-3, with no clear D. From germline, CDR1 is SGHDN and CDR2 FVKESK. This CDR3 contains 17 residues. The V gene lost 0 bases and the J gene lost 0 bases, with 13 bases spanning the gap. The CDR3 region has the DNA TGTGCCAGCAGCCAAGAGGCTGGAGCGAGAAGCACAGATACGCAGTATTTT. As protein: CASSQEAGARSTDTQYF.

J is TRBJ2-3 and V is TRBV5-1; TRBD2 matches 12 bases. The CDR3 length is 18 residues. The germline CDR1 and CDR2 sequences are SGHRS and YFSETQ. V was clipped by 0 bases and J by 5 bases; unmatched bases: 10. This CDR3 is CASSLATSGRIGVDTQYF. The CDR3 DNA reads TGCGCCAGCAGCTTGGCCACTAGCGGGAGGATTGGGGTAGATACGCAGTATTTT.

J is TRBJ2-7 and V is TRBV11-1; 7 nucleotides align to TRBD1. With V trimmed by 5 bases and J by 1 base, 5 bases remained unmatched. The germline CDR1 and CDR2 sequences are SGHAT and FQDESV (reference sequence). This CDR3 has 14 residues. CDR3 sequence reads: CASSLTGISYEQYF. In DNA form, the CDR3 reads TGTGCCAGCAGCCTGACAGGGATTTCCTACGAGCAGTACTTC. Based on the CDR3 plus reference TRBV11-1 and TRBJ2-7, the full variable domain is EAEVAQSPRYKITEKSQAVAFWCDPISGHATLYWYRQILGQGPELLVQFQDESVVDDSQLPKDRFSAERLKGVDSTLKIQPAELGDSAMYLCASSLTGISYEQYFGPGTRLTVT.

This clone has only one observation. The junction departs from the called germline gene at one end, perhaps through a read error. CDR3: CASSAEGTSGGWHF. For the CDR3, the DNA is TGTGCCAGCAGCGCGGAGGGCACTAGCGGGGGTTGGCACTTC. The V call is TRBV7-2, the J call TRBJ2-7; 11 bases align to TRBD2. Germline-derived CDR1 and CDR2 are SGHTA and FQGNSA. The CDR3 has 14 residues. The full variable domain, with the rest looked up from reference TRBV7-2 and TRBJ2-7, is GAGVSQSPSNKVTEKGKDVELRCDPISGHTALYWYRQSLGQGLEFLIYFQGNSAPDKSGLPSDRFSAERTGGSVSTLTIQRTQQEDSAVYLCASSAEGTSGGWHFGPGTRLTVT.

The rearrangement uses TRBV18 and TRBJ2-5; TRBD2 agrees at 7 bases. This CDR3 has 14 amino acids. Germline values: CDR1 KGHSH, CDR2 LQKENI. V was clipped by 5 bases and J by 4 bases; unmatched bases: 7. CDR3 amino acids: CASSSGTKGETQYF. As DNA, the CDR3 is TGTGCCAGCTCATCCGGGACTAAGGGAGAGACCCAGTACTTC.